The rows below give T cell receptor beta chains drawn from one sample of a study of T cell responses to AZD1222 COVID-19 vaccine. Clones were read by immunoSEQ multiplex PCR, and TCRdb kept only the in-frame ones, dropping some. The sample includes over 130,000 clones, approximately 90% of them seen just once. This material consisted of peripheral blood, taken 28 days after the second AZD1222 dose. The receptors originated from an adult who received the AZD1222 COVID-19 vaccine. Both conserved end residues are part of each CDR3. D genes are given only for firm matches. Clone size appears in some rows only: once, few, many, or a class for an expanded clone.

cdr3_aa cdr3_nt v_call clone_size j_call d_call
CAWSVLMGGEYGYTF TGTGCCTGGAGTGTACTCATGGGGGGGGAATATGGCTACACCTTC TRBV30 once TRBJ1-2 NA
CASSRNYGYTF TGTGCCAGCAGTAGGAACTATGGCTACACCTTC TRBV3-1/TRBV3-2 NA TRBJ1-2 NA
CASSRREAAGNTIYF TGTGCCAGCAGCCGTCGGGAGGCCGCTGGAAACACCATATATTTT TRBV7-2 NA TRBJ1-3 NA
CASHPGPGGTDTQYF TGCGCCAGCCACCCGGGACCAGGAGGAACAGATACGCAGTATTTT TRBV5-1 NA TRBJ2-3 NA
CARAPGQNHQETQYF TGTGCCAGGGCTCCGGGACAGAATCACCAAGAGACCCAGTACTTC TRBV6-8 NA TRBJ2-5 TRBD1
CASSLRDRAWNTEAFF TGCGCCAGCAGCCTCCGGGACAGGGCCTGGAACACTGAAGCTTTCTTT TRBV4-3 NA TRBJ1-1 TRBD1
CASSLTGPAPNEKLFF TGTGCCAGCAGTTTAACAGGGCCGGCTCCTAATGAAAAACTGTTTTTT TRBV28 NA TRBJ1-4 NA
CASSTTGPRGEKLFF TGTGCCAGCAGCACCACAGGGCCTCGGGGTGAAAAACTGTTTTTT TRBV5-6 NA TRBJ1-4 NA
CASSLAGGWSLGDTEAFF TGTGCCAGCAGCCTCGCGGGGGGCTGGTCCCTGGGGGACACTGAAGCTTTCTTT TRBV27 NA TRBJ1-1 NA
CAISESRTGGPNTGELFF TGTGCCATCAGTGAGTCGAGGACAGGGGGCCCGAACACCGGGGAGCTGTTTTTT TRBV10-3 many TRBJ2-2 TRBD1
CASSPGLDSRLEAFF TGCGCCAGCAGCCCCGGTTTGGACAGCCGCCTTGAAGCTTTCTTT TRBV4-3 NA TRBJ1-1 NA
CASSIGGRVTEAFF TGTGCCAGTAGTATAGGTGGACGGGTCACTGAAGCTTTCTTT TRBV19 NA TRBJ1-1 NA
CASSLPRDKLAYEQYF TGTGCCAGCAGCTTACCCCGGGATAAGTTAGCCTACGAGCAGTACTTC TRBV7-2 NA TRBJ2-7 NA
CASSQRVTEAFF TGTGCCAGCAGCCAGAGAGTTACTGAAGCTTTCTTT TRBV3-1/TRBV3-2 NA TRBJ1-1 NA
CASSKAGGRETQYF TGTGCCAGCAGCAAAGCAGGGGGTCGGGAGACCCAGTACTTC TRBV11-3 few TRBJ2-5 TRBD1
CASSLSGTGVTGELFF TGTGCCAGCAGTTTATCCGGGACAGGGGTCACCGGGGAGCTGTTTTTT TRBV28 NA TRBJ2-2 TRBD1
CASRRQGADTEAFF TGTGCCAGCCGCCGACAGGGGGCGGACACTGAAGCTTTCTTT TRBV10-3 NA TRBJ1-1 TRBD1
CASSQDVGGRQPQHF TGTGCCAGCAGCCAAGATGTGGGAGGGCGACAGCCCCAGCATTTT TRBV4-2 few TRBJ1-5 NA
CASSYSQRGVLDTQYF TGTGCCAGCAGTTACTCCCAGCGGGGGGTTTTAGATACGCAGTATTTT TRBV6-5 NA TRBJ2-3 TRBD2
CASSRDSNYGYTF TGTGCCAGCAGTCGGGACAGCAACTATGGCTACACCTTC TRBV2 NA TRBJ1-2 TRBD1
CASSLFGPGNEQFF NA TRBV7-2 NA TRBJ2-1 NA
CASSLFGTSAGELFF TGTGCCAGCAGCCTTTTTGGGACTTCGGCCGGGGAGCTGTTTTTT TRBV3-1/TRBV3-2 NA TRBJ2-2 NA
CASSLGQGDQPQHF TGTGCCAGCAGTCTGGGACAGGGCGATCAGCCCCAGCATTTT TRBV6-5 NA TRBJ1-5 TRBD1
CASSPGPGRTGELFF TGCGCCAGCAGCCCGGGGCCGGGAAGGACCGGGGAGCTGTTTTTT TRBV4-1 NA TRBJ2-2 NA
CASSFRGNSGANVLTF TGCGCCAGCAGCTTCCGCGGGAATTCCGGGGCCAACGTCCTGACTTTC TRBV5-1 few TRBJ2-6 NA
CASSQSAHVGYTF TGTGCCAGCAGCCAATCGGCCCATGTTGGCTACACCTTC TRBV16 NA TRBJ1-2 NA
CASSPGGGQPQHF TGTGCCAGCAGCCCGGGGGGCGGGCAGCCCCAGCATTTT TRBV11-2 NA TRBJ1-5 NA
CASSPRWDGEFYGYTF TGTGCCAGCAGCCCTCGTTGGGACGGAGAGTTCTATGGCTACACCTTC TRBV5-6 NA TRBJ1-2 NA